This TCR beta chain appears in the sequencing data of a study of CD8 T cells in ankylosing spondylitis. Study-level findings and limits: Among TCR beta sequences, a motif of several highly homologous variants appeared characteristic of ankylosing spondylitis blood.

The table lists this clonotype with a few counts. Its antigen remains unidentified. MiXCR, run by TCRdb on the 5' RACE reads, gives a single entry per CDR3 protein. The table includes just under 550,000 distinct CDR3 sequences, roughly 12% detected once. The source of this sequence is a male donor with ankylosing spondylitis. The sequencing input was blood, either unsorted or a sorted T cell fraction (not recorded which).

CDR3 coding DNA: TGTGCCAGCAGCGTGAACCAGGGGGCTAATGAAAAACTGTTTTTT. Amino acids: CASSVNQGANEKLFF. The chain has TRBV4-2 and TRBJ1-4, with 7 bases that match TRBD1. CDR1 and CDR2 from the germline V gene are LGHNA and YNFKEQ. V shed 5 bases and J 3 bases; nucleotides not matched to a gene: 6. This CDR3 is built from 15 residues.